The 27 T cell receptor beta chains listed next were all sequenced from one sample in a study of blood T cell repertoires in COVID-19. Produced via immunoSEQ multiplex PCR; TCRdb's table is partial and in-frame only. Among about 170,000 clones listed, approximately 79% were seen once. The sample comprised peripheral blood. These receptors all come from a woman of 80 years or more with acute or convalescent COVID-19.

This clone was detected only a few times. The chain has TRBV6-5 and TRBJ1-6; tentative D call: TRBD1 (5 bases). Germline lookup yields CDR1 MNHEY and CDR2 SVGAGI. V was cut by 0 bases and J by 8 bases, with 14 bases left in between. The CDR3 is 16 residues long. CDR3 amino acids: CASSYSSRGGDSPLHF. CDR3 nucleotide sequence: TGTGCCAGCAGTTACTCGTCTAGGGGCGGTGATTCACCCCTCCACTTT.

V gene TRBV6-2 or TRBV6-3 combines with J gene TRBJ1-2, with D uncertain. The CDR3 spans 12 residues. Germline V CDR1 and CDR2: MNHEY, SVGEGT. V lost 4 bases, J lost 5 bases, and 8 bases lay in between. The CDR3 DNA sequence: TGTGCCAGCAGTTCCGGTCTGTATGGCTACACCTTC. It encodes CASSSGLYGYTF.

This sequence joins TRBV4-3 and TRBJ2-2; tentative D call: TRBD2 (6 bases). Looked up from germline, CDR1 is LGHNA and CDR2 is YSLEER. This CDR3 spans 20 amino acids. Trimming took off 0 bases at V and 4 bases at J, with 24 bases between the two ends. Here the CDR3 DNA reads TGCGCCAGCAGCCAAGAGCAGCTCATCGGTCTAGCGATTTCCACCGGGGAGCTGTTTTTT. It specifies CASSQEQLIGLAISTGELFF.

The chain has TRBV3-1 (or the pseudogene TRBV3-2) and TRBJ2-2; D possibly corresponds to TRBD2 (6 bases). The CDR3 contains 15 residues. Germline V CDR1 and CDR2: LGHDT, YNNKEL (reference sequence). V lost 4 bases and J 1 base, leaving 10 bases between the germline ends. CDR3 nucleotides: TGTGCCAGCAGCCTGGGACTTCGGAACACCGGGGAGCTGTTTTTT. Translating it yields CASSLGLRNTGELFF.

As DNA, the CDR3 is TGTGCCAGCAGCTTAGGTCTCTTAGCGAACGAGCAGTACTTC. Residues: CASSLGLLANEQYF. The J gene is TRBJ2-7, the V gene TRBV7-9, with a tentative D call TRBD2 (5 bases). The CDR3 length is 14 residues. Germline values: CDR1 SEHNR, CDR2 FQNEAQ (reference sequence). The ends were cut back, 1 base at V and 5 bases at J, with 12 bases in the middle.

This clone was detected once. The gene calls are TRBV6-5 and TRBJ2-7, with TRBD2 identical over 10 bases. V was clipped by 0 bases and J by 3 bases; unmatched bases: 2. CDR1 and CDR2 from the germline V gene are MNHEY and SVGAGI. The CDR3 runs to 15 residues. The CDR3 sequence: CASSYSLAGDYEQYF. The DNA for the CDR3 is TGTGCCAGCAGTTACTCCCTAGCGGGGGACTACGAGCAGTACTTC.

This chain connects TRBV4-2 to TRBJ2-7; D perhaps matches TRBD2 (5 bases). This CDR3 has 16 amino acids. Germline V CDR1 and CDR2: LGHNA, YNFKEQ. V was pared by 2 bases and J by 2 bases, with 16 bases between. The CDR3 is CASSQRSADVAYEQYF. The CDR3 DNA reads TGTGCCAGCAGCCAAAGGTCAGCGGATGTTGCCTACGAGCAGTACTTC.

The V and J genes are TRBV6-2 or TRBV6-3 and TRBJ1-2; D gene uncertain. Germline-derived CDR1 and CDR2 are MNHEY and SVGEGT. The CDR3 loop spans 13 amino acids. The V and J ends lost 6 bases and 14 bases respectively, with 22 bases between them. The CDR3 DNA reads TGTGCCAGCAGCTTAGTGGCGCCGGGTGATCGAACCTTC. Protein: CASSLVAPGDRTF.

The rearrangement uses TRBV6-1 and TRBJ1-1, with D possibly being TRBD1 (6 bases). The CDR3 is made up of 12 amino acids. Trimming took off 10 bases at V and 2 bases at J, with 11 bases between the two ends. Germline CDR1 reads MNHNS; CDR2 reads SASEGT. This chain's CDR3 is CATQQGNTEAFF. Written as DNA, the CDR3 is TGTGCCACCCAACAGGGCAACACTGAAGCTTTCTTT.

CDR3 DNA: TGTGCCAGCTCACCACGGGAGGGTGAAAAACTGTTTTTT. It codes for CASSPREGEKLFF. The chain couples TRBV18 to TRBJ1-4; D gene uncertain. Germline CDR1 KGHSH, CDR2 LQKENI. The CDR3 has 13 residues. With 1 base removed from V and 7 bases from J, the gap between germline ends came to 7 bases.

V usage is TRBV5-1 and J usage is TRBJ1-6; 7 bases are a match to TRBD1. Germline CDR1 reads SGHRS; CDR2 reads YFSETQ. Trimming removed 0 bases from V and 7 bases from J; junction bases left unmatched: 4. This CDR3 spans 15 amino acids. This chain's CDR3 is CASSLVGRGNSPLHF. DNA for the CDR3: TGCGCCAGCAGCTTGGTAGGCAGGGGGAATTCACCCCTCCACTTT. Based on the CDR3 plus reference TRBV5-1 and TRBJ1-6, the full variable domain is KAGVTQTPRYLIKTRGQQVTLSCSPISGHRSVSWYQQTPGQGLQFLFEYFSETQRNKGNFPGRFSGRQFSNSRSEMNVSTLELGDSALYLCASSLVGRGNSPLHFGNGTRLTVT.

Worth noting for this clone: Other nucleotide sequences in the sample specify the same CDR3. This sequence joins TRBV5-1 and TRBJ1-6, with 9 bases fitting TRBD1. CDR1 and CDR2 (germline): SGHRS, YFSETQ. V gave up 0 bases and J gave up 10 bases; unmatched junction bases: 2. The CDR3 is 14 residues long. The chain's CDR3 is CASSLGDRDSPLHF. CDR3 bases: TGCGCCAGCAGCTTGGGGGACAGGGACTCACCCCTCCACTTT.

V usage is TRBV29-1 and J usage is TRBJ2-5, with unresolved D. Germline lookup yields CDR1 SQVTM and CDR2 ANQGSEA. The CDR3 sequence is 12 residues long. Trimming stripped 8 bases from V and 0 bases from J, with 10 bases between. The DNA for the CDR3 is TGCAGCAATGGTCGGGACCAAGAGACCCAGTACTTC. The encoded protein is CSNGRDQETQYF.

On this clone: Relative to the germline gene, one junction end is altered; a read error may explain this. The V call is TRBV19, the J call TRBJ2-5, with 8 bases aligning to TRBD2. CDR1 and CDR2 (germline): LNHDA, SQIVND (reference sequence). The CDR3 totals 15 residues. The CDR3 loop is CASRIGVAGQETQYF. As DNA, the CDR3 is TGTGCCAGTCGTATAGGGGTAGCGGGGCAAGAGACCCAGTACTTC.

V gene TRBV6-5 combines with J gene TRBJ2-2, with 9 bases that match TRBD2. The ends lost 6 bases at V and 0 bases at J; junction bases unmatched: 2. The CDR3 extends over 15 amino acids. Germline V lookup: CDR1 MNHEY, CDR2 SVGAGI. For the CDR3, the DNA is TGTGCCAGCAGGCGGGAGGGAGCGAACACCGGGGAGCTGTTTTTT. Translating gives CASRREGANTGELFF.

The CDR3 DNA reads TGTGCCAGCAGCTCCCCGGGACAGGGTTTCAGGGGTGAAAAACTGTTTTTT. This gives the protein CASSSPGQGFRGEKLFF. The rearrangement joins TRBV5-6 to TRBJ1-4, with 9 bases matching TRBD1. The CDR3 is 17 residues long. V shed 3 bases and J 7 bases; nucleotides not matched to a gene: 13. Germline V gives CDR1 SGHDT, CDR2 YYEEEE.

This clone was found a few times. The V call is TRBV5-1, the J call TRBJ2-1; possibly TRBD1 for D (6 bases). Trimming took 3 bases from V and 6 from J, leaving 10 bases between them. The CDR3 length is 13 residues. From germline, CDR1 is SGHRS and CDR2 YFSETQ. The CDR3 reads CASSSGQSNEQFF. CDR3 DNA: TGCGCCAGCAGCTCCGGACAGTCCAATGAGCAGTTCTTC.

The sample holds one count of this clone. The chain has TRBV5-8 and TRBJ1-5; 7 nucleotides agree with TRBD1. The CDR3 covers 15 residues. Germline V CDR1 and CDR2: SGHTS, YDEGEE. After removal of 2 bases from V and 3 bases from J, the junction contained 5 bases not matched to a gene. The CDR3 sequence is CASSLPDRVNQPQHF. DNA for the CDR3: TGTGCCAGCAGCTTACCTGACAGGGTCAATCAGCCCCAGCATTTT.

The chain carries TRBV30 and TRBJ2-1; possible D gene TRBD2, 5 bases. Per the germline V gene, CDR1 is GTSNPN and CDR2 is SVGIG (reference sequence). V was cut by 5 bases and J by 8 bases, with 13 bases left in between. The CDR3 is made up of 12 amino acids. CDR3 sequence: CAWSLGGDEQFF. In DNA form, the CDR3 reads TGTGCCTGGTCACTAGGTGGGGATGAGCAGTTCTTC.

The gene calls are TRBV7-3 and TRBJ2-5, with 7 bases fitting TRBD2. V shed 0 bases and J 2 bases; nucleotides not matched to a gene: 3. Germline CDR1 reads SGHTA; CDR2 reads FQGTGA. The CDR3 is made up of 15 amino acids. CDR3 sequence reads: CASSLTGGRQETQYF. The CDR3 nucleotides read TGTGCCAGCAGCTTAACGGGGGGGAGACAAGAGACCCAGTACTTC. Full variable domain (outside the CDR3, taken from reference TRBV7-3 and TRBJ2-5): GAGVSQTPSNKVTEKGKYVELRCDPISGHTALYWYRQSLGQGPEFLIYFQGTGAADDSGLPNDRFFAVRPEGSVSTLKIQRTERGDSAVYLCASSLTGGRQETQYFGPGTRLLVL.

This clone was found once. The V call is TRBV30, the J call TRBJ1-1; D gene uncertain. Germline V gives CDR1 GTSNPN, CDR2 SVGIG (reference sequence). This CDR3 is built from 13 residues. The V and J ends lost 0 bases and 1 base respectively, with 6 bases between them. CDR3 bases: TGTGCCTGGAGTGTAACAGCGAACACTGAAGCTTTCTTT. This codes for CAWSVTANTEAFF.

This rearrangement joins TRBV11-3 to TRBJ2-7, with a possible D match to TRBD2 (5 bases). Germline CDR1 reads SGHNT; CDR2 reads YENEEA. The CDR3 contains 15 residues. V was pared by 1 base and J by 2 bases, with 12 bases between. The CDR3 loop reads CASSLGRGMAYEQYF. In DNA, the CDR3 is TGTGCCAGCAGCTTAGGTCGGGGTATGGCCTACGAGCAGTACTTC.

CDR3 amino acids: CASSLGLPGLYNEQFF. In nucleotides, the CDR3 is TGTGCCAGCAGCTTGGGACTCCCTGGCCTCTACAATGAGCAGTTCTTC. The J gene is TRBJ2-1, the V gene TRBV7-3; the D gene is possibly TRBD2 (6 bases). CDR1 SGHTA and CDR2 FQGTGA come from the germline V gene. The CDR3 sequence is 16 residues long. Trimming removed 3 bases from V and 3 bases from J, with 15 bases in between.

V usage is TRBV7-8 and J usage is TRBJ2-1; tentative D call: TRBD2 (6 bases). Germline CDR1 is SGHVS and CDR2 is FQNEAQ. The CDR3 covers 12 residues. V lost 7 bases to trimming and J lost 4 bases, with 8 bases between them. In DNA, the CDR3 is TGTGCCAGCAAGGACTATTACAATGAGCAGTTCTTC. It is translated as CASKDYYNEQFF.

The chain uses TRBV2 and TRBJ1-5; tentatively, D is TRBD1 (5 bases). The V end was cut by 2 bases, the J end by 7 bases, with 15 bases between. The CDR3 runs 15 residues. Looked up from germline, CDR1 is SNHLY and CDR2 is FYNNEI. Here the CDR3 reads CASSEWLGGSQPQHF. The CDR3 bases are TGTGCCAGCAGTGAATGGCTGGGGGGATCCCAGCCCCAGCATTTT.

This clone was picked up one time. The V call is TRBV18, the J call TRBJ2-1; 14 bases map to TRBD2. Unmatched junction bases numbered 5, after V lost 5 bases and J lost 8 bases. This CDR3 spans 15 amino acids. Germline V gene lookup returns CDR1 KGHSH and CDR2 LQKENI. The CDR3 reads CASSSGLAGVDEQFF. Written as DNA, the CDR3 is TGTGCCAGCTCATCGGGACTAGCGGGAGTGGATGAGCAGTTCTTC.

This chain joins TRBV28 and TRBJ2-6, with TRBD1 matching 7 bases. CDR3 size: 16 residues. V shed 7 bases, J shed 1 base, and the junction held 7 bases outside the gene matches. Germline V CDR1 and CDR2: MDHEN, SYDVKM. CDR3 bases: TGTGCCAGCATGACAGGGATCACTTCTGGGGCCAACGTCCTGACTTTC. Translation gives CASMTGITSGANVLTF.